This T cell receptor beta chain originates from a study of shared clonotypes between healthy human individuals. Turning to the study itself: CD4 naive cells filled three plates per donor, CD4 memory three, CD8 naive two and CD8 memory one. Study conclusions and caveats: In general, naive subsets displayed greater estimated richness than memory subsets did.

Sequencing used immunoSEQ multiplex PCR; TCRdb keeps in-frame clones, though not all of them. Altogether 1 million to 1.2 million clones are present, roughly 80% being singletons, with the ten largest covering roughly 0.9%. V was pared by 2 bases and J by 8 bases, with 8 bases of the junction left unmatched. Germline V gene lookup returns CDR1 MNHEY and CDR2 SVGAGI. The CDR3 consists of 16 residues. Donors were Caucasian adults residing in Nashville, Tennessee, USA. With respect to this clone: Its specificity is not known.

Input material: memory CD4+ T cells from PBMCs. Subset specified: CD45RA-negative fraction. The sequence was obtained from a man aged 18-30 years in good health. Some clones in this sample may be carry-over from other donors' samples. The V and J genes are TRBV6-5 and TRBJ2-1; 11 bases match TRBD1. The CDR3 nucleotides are TGTGCCAGCAGTTACCCCGGACAGGGGGCGGCCGATGAGCAGTTCTTC. Its translation is CASSYPGQGAADEQFF.